The clone carrying this TCR beta chain was picked up many times. Antigen specificity is unknown. The record originates from a study of blood T cells in healthy people across ages. Findings of the study overall: Naive T cell percentage and TCR beta diversity correlated strongly. Older individuals had lower TCR beta diversity per million T cells (the decline was roughly linear). Any changes in expanded clonotypes were possibly confounded, as donor CMV status remained unknown.

Researchers collected approximately 9.5 milliliters of peripheral blood from every single donor. Together with a sample-barcoded 5' primer, a J-beta primer mix was included in a second PCR lasting roughly 6 to 12 cycles. MiXCR, applied by TCRdb to the 5' RACE reads, yields one record per CDR3 protein. The table has roughly 1,700,000 distinct CDR3 sequences, approximately 30% seen once. The sequenced sample consisted of blood. The clonotype originates from a woman between 25 and 40 years old in good health.

CDR3 sequence reads: CSARVSYGYTF. As DNA, the CDR3 is TGCAGTGCTAGAGTCTCTTATGGCTACACCTTC. The chain links TRBV20-1 to TRBJ1-2; no clear D gene. Germline CDR1 is DFQATT and CDR2 is SNEGSKA (reference sequence). V was clipped by 1 base and J by 5 bases, with 5 bases between them. This CDR3 spans 11 amino acids.